Presented here are 29 T cell receptor beta chains from one specimen sequenced in a study of CD8 T cells in ankylosing spondylitis. TCRdb itself ran the 5' RACE reads through MiXCR, one entry per CDR3 protein. The sample carries a few hundred thousand distinct CDR3 sequences, approximately 20% recorded once. Sequenced input: blood, either unsorted or a sorted T cell fraction (not recorded which). These receptors all come from a male donor with ankylosing spondylitis or in good health (not recorded which).

This clonotype was picked up a small number of times. The chain links TRBV29-1 to TRBJ2-3, with TRBD2 identical over 9 bases. This CDR3 region has 14 residues. Unmatched junction bases numbered 8, after V lost 4 bases and J lost 6 bases. Germline assignment: CDR1 SQVTM and CDR2 ANQGSEA. In nucleotides, the CDR3 is TGCAGCGTTGTAGGGCGGGGGGGCGTGGATACGCAGTATTTT. Translating it yields CSVVGRGGVDTQYF.

The chain couples TRBV27 to TRBJ2-7, with 13 bases that match TRBD2. The CDR3 length is 15 residues. Per germline, CDR1 MNHEY and CDR2 SMNVEV (reference sequence). With V trimmed by 3 bases and J by 3 bases, 2 bases remained unmatched. CDR3 DNA sequence: TGTGCCAGCAGTTTGACTAGCGGGGGGCGCTACGAGCAGTACTTC. Its protein product is CASSLTSGGRYEQYF.

The chain combines TRBV2 with TRBJ1-1, with 11 bases that match TRBD1. Germline V gives CDR1 SNHLY, CDR2 FYNNEI. The CDR3 loop spans 15 amino acids. V dropped 6 bases and J dropped 6; count of bases not matched to a gene: 9. This chain's CDR3 is CASSLPGQGDAEAFF. The DNA for the CDR3 is TGTGCCAGCAGCTTACCGGGACAGGGGGACGCTGAAGCTTTCTTT.

The chain carries TRBV20-1 and TRBJ2-3, with TRBD1 identical over 8 bases. The V gene's germline CDR1 is DFQATT and CDR2 SNEGSKA (reference sequence). The CDR3 contains 13 residues. V lost 6 bases to trimming and J lost 1 base; unmatched junction nucleotides: 3. The CDR3 region has the DNA TGCAGTGCCCCACAGGGGGGCACAGATACGCAGTATTTT. Its protein product is CSAPQGGTDTQYF.

The gene calls are TRBV7-9 and TRBJ2-1; D possibly corresponds to TRBD1 (6 bases). CDR3 length equals 14 residues. Germline CDR1 and CDR2: SEHNR and FQNEAQ (reference sequence). Trimming stripped 4 bases from V and 5 bases from J, with 12 bases between. This CDR3 is CASSSPPGDNEQFF. In nucleotides, the CDR3 is TGTGCCAGCAGCTCACCACCAGGGGACAATGAGCAGTTCTTC.

V and J are TRBV12-3 or TRBV12-4 and TRBJ2-7; 8 nucleotides align to TRBD2. V shed 5 bases and J 2 bases; nucleotides not matched to a gene: 8. The CDR3 totals 15 residues. The CDR3 sequence is CASSDPSGGAYEQYF. CDR3 nucleotide sequence: TGTGCCAGCAGTGATCCCTCGGGGGGGGCCTACGAGCAGTACTTC.

This clonotype was counted between two and nine times. The chain is built from TRBV10-2 and TRBJ2-7; no firm D call. V was clipped by 2 bases and J by 0 bases, with 5 bases between them. Germline V gene sequence: CDR1 WSHSY, CDR2 SAAADI. The CDR3 consists of 13 residues. As DNA, the CDR3 is TGCGCCAGCAGTGAGGTACCCTCCTACGAGCAGTACTTC. Translating it yields CASSEVPSYEQYF.

This clonotype has ten or more counts. The chain combines TRBV6-1 with TRBJ2-7; D is ambiguous. V lost 6 bases, J lost 4 bases, and 19 bases lay in between. Germline V gene data show CDR1 as MNHNS and CDR2 as SASEGT. This CDR3 is built from 15 residues. The CDR3 sequence: CASSELMGVGYEQYF. Here the CDR3 DNA reads TGTGCCAGCAGCGAACTCATGGGCGTAGGTTACGAGCAGTACTTC.

This clonotype was found a few times. V gene TRBV14 combines with J gene TRBJ2-1; no reliable D call. This CDR3 is built from 12 residues. The V and J ends lost 1 base and 3 bases respectively, with 1 base between them. The V gene's germline CDR1 is SGHDN and CDR2 FVKESK. CDR3 bases: TGTGCCAGCAGCCAAGTCTACAATGAGCAGTTCTTC. Its translation: CASSQVYNEQFF.

The V call is TRBV6-1, the J call TRBJ1-1; D is undetermined. Germline values: CDR1 MNHNS, CDR2 SASEGT. The ends were cut back, 6 bases at V and 6 bases at J, with 11 bases in the middle. CDR3 length: 12 amino acids. CDR3 DNA sequence: TGTGCCAGCAGCCCCTGGTTCCCTGAAGCTTTCTTT. Protein sequence: CASSPWFPEAFF.

This sequence joins TRBV13 and TRBJ2-1; D may be TRBD2 (5 bases). Trimming removed 0 bases at V and 0 bases at J, with 9 bases between. CDR1 and CDR2 from the germline V gene are PRHDT and FYEKMQ (reference sequence). The CDR3 is 16 residues long. CDR3 DNA: TGTGCCAGCAGCTTAGGCCTAGGGAGCTCCTACAATGAGCAGTTCTTC. Its protein product is CASSLGLGSSYNEQFF.

This clonotype turned up a few times. The gene calls are TRBV5-5 and TRBJ2-2; no clear D. The CDR3 consists of 14 residues. Germline V gene sequence: CDR1 SGHKS, CDR2 YYEKEE (reference sequence). Trimming pared 4 bases from V and 2 bases from J, leaving 9 bases between. CDR3 in DNA: TGTGCCAGCAGCCCCTATCATAACACCGGGGAGCTGTTTTTT. It specifies CASSPYHNTGELFF.

V gene TRBV5-5 combines with J gene TRBJ2-1, with a tentative D call TRBD1 (7 bases). Trimming left V 0 bases short and J 4 bases short, with 14 bases between. Per germline, CDR1 SGHKS and CDR2 YYEKEE (reference sequence). This CDR3 is 16 amino acids long. In DNA, the CDR3 is TGTGCCAGCAGCTTGGTTCAGGGGGACTGGTACAATGAGCAGTTCTTC. Its protein is CASSLVQGDWYNEQFF.

This clonotype was observed a handful of times. J is TRBJ2-1 and V is TRBV7-9; 10 bases align to TRBD1. The CDR3 consists of 14 residues. The J segment lost 7 bases and the V segment lost 4 bases, leaving 4 bases of the junction unmatched. Germline values: CDR1 SEHNR, CDR2 FQNEAQ (reference sequence). In nucleotides, the CDR3 is TGTGCCAGCAGCTCGGACAGGGGGTTAAATGAGCAGTTCTTC. This sequence encodes CASSSDRGLNEQFF.

This chain connects TRBV13 to TRBJ2-7; 7 bases map to TRBD1. Trimming removed 4 bases from V and 2 bases from J; junction bases left unmatched: 8. Germline CDR1 PRHDT, CDR2 FYEKMQ (reference sequence). The CDR3 totals 15 residues. The CDR3 DNA follows: TGTGCCAGCAGCTCGCGGACAGGATTGACCTACGAGCAGTACTTC. This encodes CASSSRTGLTYEQYF.

The chain is built from TRBV3-1 and TRBJ2-7; 9 bases are shared with TRBD2. The germline CDR1 and CDR2 sequences are LGHDT and YNNKEL (reference sequence). This CDR3 is 15 amino acids long. With 4 bases clipped from V and 4 bases from J, the junction kept 8 bases outside the gene matches. The DNA of the CDR3 is TGTGCCAGCAGCCCTACCAGCGGGGGGCGTTACGAGCAGTACTTC. Its translation is CASSPTSGGRYEQYF.

Only a few counts were recorded for this clonotype. The chain recombines TRBV12-3 or TRBV12-4 with TRBJ1-2; no firm D call. The CDR3 covers 13 residues. The V end lost 3 bases, the J end lost 4 bases, and 9 bases lay between the germline ends. CDR3 DNA: TGTGCCAGCAGTTTGCAAGAGATCTATGGCTACACCTTC. This gives the protein CASSLQEIYGYTF.

The rearrangement links TRBV6-5 to TRBJ2-3, with 7 positions matching TRBD2. This CDR3 contains 16 residues. Trimming removed 4 bases from V and 2 bases from J; junction bases left unmatched: 9. In germline, CDR1 is MNHEY, CDR2 SVGAGI. This CDR3 reads CASSSRRLASTDTQYF. In DNA form, the CDR3 reads TGTGCCAGCAGTTCCCGTCGACTAGCCTCCACAGATACGCAGTATTTT.

The V and J genes are TRBV6-5 and TRBJ2-3; the D is unclear. The V and J ends lost 1 base and 0 bases respectively, with 8 bases between them. The CDR3 has 15 residues. Germline V CDR1 and CDR2: MNHEY, SVGAGI. DNA of the CDR3: TGTGCCAGCAGTTACTGGCAGGCTAGCACAGATACGCAGTATTTT. This codes for CASSYWQASTDTQYF.

A single count supports this clonotype. The chain links TRBV28 to TRBJ2-1, with a weak D call TRBD2 (5 bases). The germline V and J ends were trimmed by 4 bases and 8 bases, with 9 bases remaining between them. The CDR3 loop spans 12 amino acids. Germline V lookup: CDR1 MDHEN, CDR2 SYDVKM. In DNA form, the CDR3 reads TGTGCCAGCAGTTCCCTAGCCTATGAGCAGTTCTTC. It encodes CASSSLAYEQFF.

This chain links TRBV24-1 with TRBJ2-2; 8 nucleotides line up with TRBD2. This CDR3 comprises 16 residues. V trimming: 9 bases; J trimming: 0 bases; junction bases outside the gene matches: 8. CDR1 and CDR2 (germline): KGHDR, SFDVKD. This CDR3 is CATGQSGGTNTGELFF. Written as DNA, the CDR3 is TGTGCCACCGGCCAATCGGGGGGGACGAACACCGGGGAGCTGTTTTTT.

This clonotype showed up just a few times. The chain joins TRBV12-3 or TRBV12-4 to TRBJ2-5; possibly TRBD1 or TRBD2 for D (6 bases each). The CDR3 consists of 14 residues. Trimming took off 5 bases at V and 5 bases at J, with 15 bases between the two ends. The CDR3 DNA reads TGTGCCAGCAGTCCCCTAGGGGGGTTGGAGACCCAGTACTTC. Its protein is CASSPLGGLETQYF.

The J gene is TRBJ2-3, the V gene TRBV29-1; 7 bases are a match to TRBD2. In germline, CDR1 is SQVTM, CDR2 ANQGSEA. The trim removed 3 bases at V and 6 bases at J, leaving 3 bases unmatched. The CDR3 is made up of 12 amino acids. This CDR3 is CSVERGWDTQYF. The CDR3 region has the DNA TGCAGCGTTGAGCGGGGGTGGGATACGCAGTATTTT.

The rearrangement links TRBV3-1 to TRBJ2-3; D may match TRBD1 or TRBD2 (6 bases each). The CDR3 sequence is 13 residues long. The V gene lost 8 bases and the J gene lost 5 bases, with 14 bases spanning the gap. Germline CDR1 is LGHDT and CDR2 is YNNKEL (reference sequence). In DNA form, the CDR3 reads TGTGCCAGCCGAGGGGGGTGGGGAGATACGCAGTATTTT. This encodes CASRGGWGDTQYF.

The table lists this clonotype with a few counts. The rearrangement uses TRBV29-1 and TRBJ2-1; TRBD2 aligns across 7 bases. V shed 1 base, J shed 9 bases, and the junction held 3 bases outside the gene matches. CDR1 and CDR2 (germline): SQVTM, ANQGSEA. This CDR3 comprises 12 residues. As DNA, the CDR3 is TGCAGCGTTGAAGGACTAGCCGCTGAGCAGTTCTTC. Translation: CSVEGLAAEQFF.

This clonotype appeared a few times. The rearrangement joins TRBV2 to TRBJ1-3; D unclear. Per germline, CDR1 SNHLY and CDR2 FYNNEI. V was cut by 3 bases and J by 1 base, with 7 bases left in between. The CDR3 length is 14 residues. The CDR3: CASSEWASGNTIYF. The CDR3 DNA sequence: TGTGCCAGCAGTGAGTGGGCTTCTGGAAACACCATATATTTT. The entire variable domain, with the rest obtained from reference TRBV2 and TRBJ1-3, is as follows: EPEVTQTPSHQVTQMGQEVILRCVPISNHLYFYWYRQILGQKVEFLVSFYNNEISEKSEIFDDQFSVERPDGSNFTLKIRSTKLEDSAMYFCASSEWASGNTIYFGEGSWLTVV.

A few counts support this clonotype. This chain connects TRBV13 to TRBJ2-7; 9 nucleotides agree with TRBD1. J lost 0 bases, V lost 4 bases, and 4 bases had no gene match. CDR1 and CDR2 from the germline V gene are PRHDT and FYEKMQ (reference sequence). The CDR3 runs 15 residues. In DNA, the CDR3 is TGTGCCAGCAGCTACAGGGGGCTGAACTCCTACGAGCAGTACTTC. This gives the protein CASSYRGLNSYEQYF.

This clonotype has more than one count but fewer than ten. V gene TRBV4-1 combines with J gene TRBJ1-1, with D possibly TRBD1 on 6 matching bases. CDR3 length equals 14 residues. With 5 bases removed from V and 1 base from J, the gap between germline ends came to 11 bases. Germline assignment: CDR1 MGHRA and CDR2 YSYEKL. The CDR3 region is CASSYGTSNTEAFF. CDR3 DNA: TGCGCCAGCAGCTACGGGACATCGAACACTGAAGCTTTCTTT.

The rearrangement joins TRBV11-2 to TRBJ2-7; D is possibly TRBD2 (5 bases). The germline V and J ends were trimmed by 5 bases and 2 bases, with 13 bases remaining between them. Germline CDR1 is SGHAT and CDR2 is FQNNGV. CDR3 length equals 14 residues. The CDR3 DNA reads TGTGCCAGCAGCCCCCCCTCGGAGGCCTACGAGCAGTACTTC. It yields the protein CASSPPSEAYEQYF.